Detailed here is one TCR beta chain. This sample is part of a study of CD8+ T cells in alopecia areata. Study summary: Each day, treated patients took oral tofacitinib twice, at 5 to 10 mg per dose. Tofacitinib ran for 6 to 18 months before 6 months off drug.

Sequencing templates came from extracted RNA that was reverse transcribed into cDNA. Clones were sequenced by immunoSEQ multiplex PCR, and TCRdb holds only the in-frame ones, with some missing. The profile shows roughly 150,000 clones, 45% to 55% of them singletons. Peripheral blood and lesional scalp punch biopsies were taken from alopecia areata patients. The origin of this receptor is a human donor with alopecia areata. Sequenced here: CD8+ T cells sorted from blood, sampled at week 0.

CDR3 region: CSAVGPGNTGELFF. The DNA of the CDR3 is TGCAGCGCCGTCGGGCCTGGGAACACCGGGGAGCTGTTTTTT. The chain has TRBV29-1 and TRBJ2-2; D is undetermined. The germline gives CDR1 SQVTM, CDR2 ANQGSEA. With 7 bases removed from V and 1 base from J, the gap between germline ends came to 13 bases. The CDR3 spans 14 residues.